The 13 T cell receptor beta chains below come from one sample, sequenced in a study of tumor and adjacent non-tumor tissue in lung cancer. A modified ARM-PCR protocol with three rounds of nested PCR amplified TCRbeta. TCRdb re-called the multiplex PCR reads through MiXCR, storing one row per CDR3 protein. This table holds over 100,000 distinct CDR3 sequences, approximately 82% found once. The template was RNA from unsorted bulk tissue. The material sequenced was lung tumor tissue. These receptors were taken from a woman between 55 and 75 years old with non-small cell lung cancer.

This clonotype occurred a few times. This may be a read error: a much more frequent sequence differs by one nucleotide. This sequence joins TRBV20-1 and TRBJ1-4; a weak D match, TRBD1 (6 bases). CDR3 length: 12 amino acids. The germline V gene encodes CDR1 DFQATT and CDR2 SNEGSKA (reference sequence). DNA of the CDR3: TGCAATGCTAGCCCCGGACAGGAAAAACTGTTTTTT. This gives the protein CNASPGQEKLFF.

For this clonotype: One end of the junction does not line up with germline, which may come from a read error. The chain joins TRBV11-2 to TRBJ2-7; D may match TRBD1 or TRBD2 (5 bases each). The CDR3 sequence is 14 residues long. From germline, CDR1 is SGHAT and CDR2 FQNNGV. The CDR3 nucleotides read TGTGCCAGGAATTGGGACCGCGGAGGATACGAACAGTACTTC. Translating it yields CARNWDRGGYEQYF.

Details on this clonotype: Sequence at one end of the junction differs from germline and may be a read error. The chain employs TRBV5-4 and TRBJ2-3; no clear D gene. The CDR3 is 16 residues long. The germline V gene encodes CDR1 SGHNT and CDR2 YYREEE (reference sequence). CDR3 sequence (DNA): TGTGCCAGCAGCTCCGGTTTCGGAGAGTACACAGTTACGCAGTATTTT. Residues: CASSSGFGEYTVTQYF.

As regards this clonotype: Sequence at one end of the junction differs from germline and may be a read error. This sequence joins TRBV11-2 and TRBJ2-3; no clear D. The CDR3 spans 15 residues. The V gene's germline CDR1 is SGHAT and CDR2 FQNNGV. The CDR3 sequence: CASSAIWTATDTQYF. Here the CDR3 DNA reads TGTGCCAGCAGCGCCATCTGGACGGCCACAGATACGCAGTATTTC.

This clonotype was counted at least ten times. The V gene is TRBV4-2, the J gene TRBJ2-5; D may be TRBD2 (6 bases). The CDR3 covers 19 residues. Germline-derived CDR1 and CDR2 are LGHNA and YNFKEQ. The ends were cut back, 4 bases at V and 5 bases at J, with 29 bases in the middle. CDR3 loop: CASSPGTRSRVAAGETQYF. The DNA of the CDR3 is TGTGCCAGCAGCCCCGGTACGCGATCCCGGGTTGCTGCGGGGGAGACCCAGTACTTC.

The chain employs TRBV11-1 and TRBJ2-3; tentatively, D is TRBD2 (6 bases). Germline values: CDR1 SGHAT, CDR2 FQDESV (reference sequence). Trimming stripped 5 bases from V and 7 bases from J, with 13 bases between. This CDR3 has 13 amino acids. As DNA, the CDR3 is TGTGCCAGCAGCCGTGCGGGAACAAATACGCAGTATTTT. Translating it yields CASSRAGTNTQYF.

This clonotype was recorded at least ten times. The chain employs TRBV5-4 and TRBJ1-1; possibly TRBD1 for D (6 bases). V was pared by 5 bases and J by 5 bases, with 22 bases between. CDR1 is SGHNT, CDR2 YYREEE, per germline (reference sequence). The length of the CDR3 is 16 residues. The CDR3 nucleotides read TGTGCCAGCAGTCGAGGGGATTCAGGGGCGAGGACTGAAGCTTTCTTT. Its protein product is CASSRGDSGARTEAFF. The complete variable domain, with remaining parts taken from reference TRBV5-4 and TRBJ1-1, reads ETGVTQSPTHLIKTRGQQVTLRCSSQSGHNTVSWYQQALGQGPQFIFQYYREEENGRGNFPPRFSGLQFPNYSSELNVNALELDDSALYLCASSRGDSGARTEAFFGQGTRLTVV.

Of note for this clonotype: At one of its ends the junction is not consistent with the germline gene, which may arise from a read error. The chain recombines TRBV20-1 with TRBJ2-4; 9 bases agree with TRBD2. The CDR3 extends over 16 amino acids. Germline V CDR1 and CDR2: DFQATT, SNEGSKA (reference sequence). The CDR3 coding sequence is TGCAATGCTAGAGATAGGGGAGCGGGAGGAATGCACATTCAGTGCTTC. Translated: CNARDRGAGGMHIQCF.

This clonotype was observed a single time. An end of the junction does not agree with germline; a read error may underlie this. This chain links TRBV28 with TRBJ1-2; D possibly corresponds to TRBD1 (5 bases). The CDR3 runs 13 residues. CDR1 and CDR2 (germline): MDHEN, SYDVKM. CDR3 loop: CATQTGTGYAYTF. CDR3 DNA: TGTGCCACTCAAACCGGGACTGGGTATGCCTACACCTTC.

This clonotype was counted a few times. Its ends do not fully match the called genes, so a read error is possible. This chain links TRBV5-8 with TRBJ2-3; D gene uncertain. This CDR3 is built from 12 residues. Germline lookup yields CDR1 SGHTS and CDR2 YDEGEE. Here the CDR3 reads CPSSLSTDTHYF. In DNA form, the CDR3 reads TGTCCCAGCAGTCTTAGTACAGATACGCACTATTTT.

As concerns this clonotype: One end of the junction is discordant with germline, which a read error may explain. V usage is TRBV4-3 and J usage is TRBJ1-2; D not certain. This CDR3 region has 14 residues. Germline assignment: CDR1 LGHNA and CDR2 YSLEER. CDR3 nucleotide sequence: TGCGCCTGCAGCCAAGATCTGGGAGTTGATGGCTACACGTTC. Translating it yields CACSQDLGVDGYTF.

This clonotype was detected once. Given a much more abundant clone one base away, this may be a read error. The rearrangement joins TRBV4-3 to TRBJ2-7; TRBD2 aligns across 9 bases. CDR1 and CDR2 (germline): LGHNA, YSLEER. The CDR3 length is 16 residues. The CDR3 reads CASSQVVSGRFYGQYF. The CDR3, as DNA: TGCGCCAGCAGCCAAGTGGTTAGCGGGAGATTCTACGGGCAGTACTTC.

Note on this clonotype: An end of the junction does not agree with germline; a read error may underlie this. The rearrangement uses TRBV12-3 or TRBV12-4 and TRBJ2-1; D might be TRBD2 (5 bases). The CDR3 spans 12 residues. The CDR3 spells CANKLEYNERFF. As DNA, the CDR3 is TGTGCCAACAAACTAGAGTACAATGAGCGGTTCTTC.